This passage covers 8 T cell receptor beta chains from one sample sequenced in a study of shared T cell receptors in the human thymus. Using immunoSEQ multiplex PCR, the repertoire was profiled, and TCRdb retains in-frame clones only, with some absent. The sample has about 380,000 clones; approximately 95% are singletons. Sample: thymocytes. The source is a human donor.

The gene calls are TRBV5-4 and TRBJ2-7; 7 bases are shared with TRBD2. V lost 0 bases to trimming and J lost 6 bases; unmatched junction nucleotides: 6. The CDR3 is 14 residues long. Per germline, CDR1 SGHNT and CDR2 YYREEE (reference sequence). The CDR3: CASSLGGRAVEQYF. DNA for the CDR3: TGTGCCAGCAGCTTGGGAGGGAGGGCCGTCGAGCAGTACTTC.

The chain employs TRBV4-3 and TRBJ1-2; D not resolved. Looked up from germline, CDR1 is LGHNA and CDR2 is YSLEER. Trimming stripped 4 bases from V and 3 bases from J, with 21 bases between. The CDR3 is 17 residues long. CDR3 loop: CASSLRLQATGDYGYTF. CDR3 nucleotides: TGCGCCAGCAGCCTTAGACTGCAGGCTACTGGGGACTATGGCTACACCTTC.

This chain joins TRBV19 and TRBJ2-1; TRBD2 aligns across 7 bases. The germline V gene has CDR1 LNHDA and CDR2 SQIVND (reference sequence). Trimming took 6 bases from V and 5 from J; bases not matched to a gene: 7. This CDR3 comprises 14 residues. The CDR3 reads CASSLTAGDNEQFF. CDR3 sequence (DNA): TGTGCCAGTAGCCTAACGGCGGGAGACAATGAGCAGTTCTTC.

This clone has a single count. The gene calls are TRBV7-9 and TRBJ1-3, with D perhaps TRBD1 (6 bases). Germline assignment: CDR1 SEHNR and CDR2 FQNEAQ (reference sequence). The V gene lost 2 bases and the J gene lost 7 bases, with 12 bases spanning the gap. This CDR3 spans 14 amino acids. CDR3 DNA sequence: TGTGCCAGCAGCTTAAACGGGGGGCGGAACACCATATATTTT. Its translation: CASSLNGGRNTIYF. The variable domain in full, with the rest retrieved from reference TRBV7-9 and TRBJ1-3, is DTGVSQNPRHKITKRGQNVTFRCDPISEHNRLYWYRQTLGQGPEFLTYFQNEAQLEKSRLLSDRFSAERPKGSFSTLEIQRTEQGDSAMYLCASSLNGGRNTIYFGEGSWLTVV.

The genes are TRBV5-1 and TRBJ2-2, with TRBD2 matching 11 bases. Germline values: CDR1 SGHRS, CDR2 YFSETQ. This CDR3 spans 20 amino acids. The V gene end was trimmed by 4 bases and the J gene end by 5 bases; junction bases not matched to a gene: 19. The CDR3 sequence: CASSQKRSGTSGPRTGELFF. The CDR3, as DNA: TGCGCCAGCAGCCAGAAAAGGTCCGGGACTAGCGGCCCGAGGACCGGGGAGCTGTTTTTT.

The V and J genes are TRBV11-2 and TRBJ2-5; 8 bases fit TRBD2. Trimming took 1 base from V and 2 from J; bases not matched to a gene: 9. From germline, CDR1 is SGHAT and CDR2 FQNNGV. The CDR3 covers 17 residues. CDR3 bases: TGTGCCAGCAGCTTAGTTGTGGCTAGCGGGTCTCAAGAGACCCAGTACTTC. It specifies CASSLVVASGSQETQYF.

The genes are TRBV11-2 and TRBJ2-1, with TRBD2 matching 9 bases. CDR3 length: 17 amino acids. V gave up 1 base and J gave up 4 bases; unmatched junction bases: 8. The germline V gene encodes CDR1 SGHAT and CDR2 FQNNGV. The CDR3 reads CASSLAPSSGRYNEQFF. The DNA of the CDR3 is TGTGCCAGCAGCTTAGCCCCCAGCAGCGGGAGGTACAATGAGCAGTTCTTC.

This clone appeared once. The chain combines TRBV7-2 with TRBJ2-7; 9 bases line up with TRBD2. Germline CDR1 SGHTA, CDR2 FQGNSA. The CDR3 runs to 16 residues. After removal of 2 bases from V and 7 bases from J, the junction contained 12 bases not matched to a gene. In DNA form, the CDR3 reads TGTGCCAGCAGCTTATCTGGGGGACTAGCCATTCTAGAGCAGTACTTC. Translation gives CASSLSGGLAILEQYF.